A selection of T cell receptor beta chains follows, all from one sample in a study of OX40 agonist ivuxolimab in advanced cancers. TCRdb keeps only in-frame clones here, not all; method: immunoSEQ multiplex PCR. The sample consists of 20,000 to 25,000 clones, 75% to 90% of them appearing once. Sequences were derived from CD4+ or CD8+ T cells sorted from blood, sampled in a trial of the OX40 agonist ivuxolimab. The receptors originated from an adult with an advanced solid tumor such as melanoma, head and neck, liver or kidney cancer. CDR3s include the opening cysteine and the closing phenylalanine or tryptophan. A D gene is named only where the DNA matches it firmly. Clone size, where shown, is once, few, many, or a class for clones that have expanded.

D gene: TRBD1; V gene: TRBV4-3; clone size: -; J gene: TRBJ1-2; CDR3 DNA: TGCGCCAGCAGCCAAGACCGTACAGGGGAGGGCTATGGCTACACCTTC; CDR3 protein: CASSQDRTGEGYGYTF
D gene: TRBD2; V gene: TRBV27; clone size: -; J gene: TRBJ2-4; CDR3 DNA: TGTGCCAGCAGTCCTGGGACTAGCGGGGAAAACATTCAGTACTTC; CDR3 protein: CASSPGTSGENIQYF
D gene: -; V gene: TRBV30; clone size: once; J gene: TRBJ2-7; CDR3 DNA: TGTGCTGGATACAGTCACTACGAGCAGTACTTC; CDR3 protein: CAGYSHYEQYF
D gene: TRBD1; V gene: TRBV7-9; clone size: -; J gene: TRBJ1-4; CDR3 DNA: TGTGCCAGCGGGGAGGGACAGGGCTCGTTTAATGAAAAACTGTTTTTT; CDR3 protein: CASGEGQGSFNEKLFF
D gene: -; V gene: TRBV19; clone size: once; J gene: TRBJ1-3; CDR3 DNA: TGTGCCAGTATTCTGACGGCCTCTGGAAACACCATATATTTT; CDR3 protein: CASILTASGNTIYF
D gene: -; V gene: TRBV4-3; clone size: few; J gene: TRBJ1-1; CDR3 DNA: TGCGCCAGCAGCCGGAAGAGGTGGGACACTGAAGCTTTCTTT; CDR3 protein: CASSRKRWDTEAFF
D gene: TRBD2; V gene: TRBV6-5; clone size: -; J gene: TRBJ2-3; CDR3 DNA: TGTGCCAGCAGTTACTACGGGAGGAGCGCAGATACGCAGTATTTT; CDR3 protein: CASSYYGRSADTQYF
D gene: -; V gene: TRBV6-5; clone size: -; J gene: TRBJ2-7; CDR3 DNA: TGTGCCAGCAGTTACCCGAACCCCGCGGGTGAGCAGTACTTC; CDR3 protein: CASSYPNPAGEQYF
D gene: -; V gene: TRBV7-2; clone size: -; J gene: TRBJ1-2; CDR3 DNA: TGTGCCAGCAGCTTAGCGCGCGGCGTTGGCCCCTATGGCTACACCTTC; CDR3 protein: CASSLARGVGPYGYTF
D gene: -; V gene: TRBV5-1; clone size: medium-sized; J gene: TRBJ2-1; CDR3 DNA: TGCGCCAGCAGCTCAGATACCGGACAGCGGCAGTTCTTC; CDR3 protein: CASSSDTGQRQFF
D gene: TRBD2; V gene: TRBV4-2; clone size: -; J gene: TRBJ2-5; CDR3 DNA: TGTGCCAGCAGCCCGGATTACGGGGGGGAGACCCAGTACTTC; CDR3 protein: CASSPDYGGETQYF
D gene: TRBD1; V gene: TRBV5-1; clone size: few; J gene: TRBJ1-1; CDR3 DNA: TGCGCCAGCAGCTTGTATGGGGACAGGTCCACTGAAGCTTTCTTT; CDR3 protein: CASSLYGDRSTEAFF
D gene: -; V gene: TRBV19; clone size: -; J gene: TRBJ2-7; CDR3 DNA: TGTGCCAGTAGTTCAGCGGGCCCTTCATACGAGCAGTACTTC; CDR3 protein: CASSSAGPSYEQYF
D gene: -; V gene: TRBV27; clone size: -; J gene: TRBJ2-7; CDR3 DNA: TGTGCCAGCAGAGCTTCCGGAACCAGGTCCTTCTCCTACGAGCAGTACTTC; CDR3 protein: CASRASGTRSFSYEQYF
D gene: -; V gene: TRBV6-5; clone size: -; J gene: TRBJ1-6; CDR3 DNA: TGTGCCAGCAGTCCGACAGGCGGATATAATTCACCCCTCCACTTT; CDR3 protein: CASSPTGGYNSPLHF
D gene: -; V gene: TRBV7-9; clone size: -; J gene: TRBJ2-5; CDR3 DNA: TGTGCCAGCAGCTTATGGTTTTCTCGGGCCCCCGGAGAGACCCAGTACTTC; CDR3 protein: CASSLWFSRAPGETQYF
D gene: -; V gene: TRBV6-5; clone size: -; J gene: TRBJ2-7; CDR3 DNA: TGTGCCAGCAGTTACGCTGGGACCTCCTACGAGCAGTACTTC; CDR3 protein: CASSYAGTSYEQYF
D gene: -; V gene: TRBV29-1; clone size: -; J gene: TRBJ2-7; CDR3 DNA: TGCAGCGTTGAAGGTCAGGGGTACGAGCAGTACTTC; CDR3 protein: CSVEGQGYEQYF
D gene: TRBD2; V gene: TRBV4-3; clone size: -; J gene: TRBJ2-7; CDR3 DNA: TGCGCCAGCAGCCAAGAGGCGGGGGACGCCTACGAGCAGTACTTC; CDR3 protein: CASSQEAGDAYEQYF
D gene: -; V gene: TRBV7-9; clone size: -; J gene: TRBJ2-7; CDR3 DNA: TGTGCCAGCAGCCCCGACAGCCTCTCGTCCTACGAGCAGTACTTC; CDR3 protein: CASSPDSLSSYEQYF
D gene: -; V gene: TRBV19; clone size: -; J gene: TRBJ2-5; CDR3 DNA: TGTGCCAGTAGCAGGGGAGAGACCCAGTACTTC; CDR3 protein: CASSRGETQYF
D gene: TRBD1; V gene: TRBV27; clone size: -; J gene: TRBJ1-6; CDR3 DNA: TGTGCCAGCAGTTCGACAGGGCCTAATTCACCCCTCCACTTT; CDR3 protein: CASSSTGPNSPLHF
D gene: -; V gene: TRBV4-3; clone size: -; J gene: TRBJ1-4; CDR3 DNA: TGCGCCAGCAGCCAAGGGCCTATATACGGTGAAAAACTGTTTTTT; CDR3 protein: CASSQGPIYGEKLFF
D gene: -; V gene: TRBV5-1; clone size: -; J gene: TRBJ1-5; CDR3 DNA: TGCGCCAGCAGAGAGGGGGAGGTCGGCAATCAGCCCCAGCATTTT; CDR3 protein: CASREGEVGNQPQHF
D gene: -; V gene: TRBV5-6; clone size: -; J gene: TRBJ2-3; CDR3 DNA: TGTGCCAGCAGCTTGGCATCAGATACGCAGTATTTT; CDR3 protein: CASSLASDTQYF
D gene: -; V gene: TRBV10-1; clone size: -; J gene: TRBJ1-1; CDR3 DNA: TGCGCCAGCAGTGAGTCGCAGGGGTCGAACACTGAAGCTTTCTTT; CDR3 protein: CASSESQGSNTEAFF
D gene: -; V gene: TRBV9; clone size: few; J gene: TRBJ2-7; CDR3 DNA: TGTGCCAGCAGCGCGGGACGGCTCGGGGGCGAGCAGTACTTC; CDR3 protein: CASSAGRLGGEQYF
D gene: TRBD1; V gene: TRBV28; clone size: -; J gene: TRBJ2-2; CDR3 DNA: TGTGCCAGCAGTTCGACAGGGTTCACCGGGGAGCTGTTTTTT; CDR3 protein: CASSSTGFTGELFF
D gene: -; V gene: TRBV1; clone size: -; J gene: TRBJ2-3; CDR3 DNA: TGCACCAGCAGCCAAGACTCCCAACTTTCGGGGGTAGCGGTCATCACAGATACGCAGTATTTT; CDR3 protein: CTSSQDSQLSGVAVITDTQYF
D gene: -; V gene: TRBV6-5; clone size: -; J gene: TRBJ2-7; CDR3 DNA: TGTGCCAGCAGTTATCACGGGGAGCAGTACTTC; CDR3 protein: CASSYHGEQYF
D gene: -; V gene: TRBV7-6; clone size: -; J gene: TRBJ1-5; CDR3 DNA: TGTGCCAGCAGCTTTAGTCAGGGGTGGGACATCGATCAGCCCCAGCATTTT; CDR3 protein: CASSFSQGWDIDQPQHF
D gene: -; V gene: TRBV11-3; clone size: -; J gene: TRBJ2-5; CDR3 DNA: TGTGCCAGCAGCTCACGCGCCGGGGCCACGGGGCAAGAGACCCAGTACTTC; CDR3 protein: CASSSRAGATGQETQYF
D gene: -; V gene: TRBV27; clone size: -; J gene: TRBJ2-7; CDR3 DNA: TGTGCCAGCTGGAAGGGGGGAGACGTGGACGAGCAGTACTTC; CDR3 protein: CASWKGGDVDEQYF
D gene: -; V gene: TRBV5-6; clone size: -; J gene: TRBJ2-1; CDR3 DNA: TGTGCCAGCAGCCTTCAACCCGCGGGATACAATGAGCAGTTCTTC; CDR3 protein: CASSLQPAGYNEQFF
D gene: TRBD2; V gene: TRBV27; clone size: -; J gene: TRBJ2-3; CDR3 DNA: TGTGCCAGTAGAGCCGGGACTAGCACGACAGATACGCAGTATTTT; CDR3 protein: CASRAGTSTTDTQYF
D gene: TRBD1; V gene: TRBV7-9; clone size: -; J gene: TRBJ1-4; CDR3 DNA: TGTGCCAGCAGCTTAGGAGGGACAGGGGACGATGAAAAACTGTTTTTT; CDR3 protein: CASSLGGTGDDEKLFF
D gene: TRBD1; V gene: TRBV13; clone size: -; J gene: TRBJ1-2; CDR3 DNA: TGTGCCAGCAGACCCGGACAGGGGAACTATGGCTACACCTTC; CDR3 protein: CASRPGQGNYGYTF
D gene: -; V gene: TRBV14; clone size: -; J gene: TRBJ2-7; CDR3 DNA: TGTGCCAGCAGCCAAGGGAAGGTTAACCCGCACTACGAGCAGTACTTC; CDR3 protein: CASSQGKVNPHYEQYF
D gene: -; V gene: TRBV4-1; clone size: -; J gene: TRBJ2-4; CDR3 DNA: TGCGCCAGCAGCCAAGATCAGTATGGGGGCGGAAACATTCAGTACTTC; CDR3 protein: CASSQDQYGGGNIQYF
D gene: TRBD1; V gene: TRBV5-4; clone size: -; J gene: TRBJ1-4; CDR3 DNA: TGTGCCAGCACCCCAGGGGGCGAAGAAAAACTGTTTTTT; CDR3 protein: CASTPGGEEKLFF
D gene: TRBD1; V gene: TRBV30; clone size: -; J gene: TRBJ1-1; CDR3 DNA: TGTGCCTGGAGCGTCCGGGGTACAGGGGAAAAAATGAACACTGAAGCTTTCTTT; CDR3 protein: CAWSVRGTGEKMNTEAFF
D gene: TRBD1; V gene: TRBV7-9; clone size: -; J gene: TRBJ2-7; CDR3 DNA: TGTGCCAGCAGCTCAGGGTGGGACAGGGGGCAGGACGAGCAGTACTTC; CDR3 protein: CASSSGWDRGQDEQYF
D gene: -; V gene: TRBV9; clone size: -; J gene: TRBJ2-1; CDR3 DNA: TGTGCCAGCAGCGTAGCTGATGGGGGCAATGAGCAGTTCTTC; CDR3 protein: CASSVADGGNEQFF
D gene: -; V gene: TRBV18; clone size: -; J gene: TRBJ2-3; CDR3 DNA: TGTGCCAGCTCACCGGGCGATACGCAGTATTTT; CDR3 protein: CASSPGDTQYF
D gene: TRBD1; V gene: TRBV19; clone size: -; J gene: TRBJ2-7; CDR3 DNA: TGTGCCAGTAGCTTCGGGACAGTTTCCTACGAGCAGTACTTC; CDR3 protein: CASSFGTVSYEQYF
D gene: -; V gene: TRBV2; clone size: -; J gene: TRBJ1-2; CDR3 DNA: TGTGCCAGCAGTGAGTATAAGGGAGGCGGCTACACCTTC; CDR3 protein: CASSEYKGGGYTF
D gene: TRBD1; V gene: TRBV9; clone size: few; J gene: TRBJ1-2; CDR3 DNA: TGTGCCAGCAGCGTAGTAGGGACAGGATATGGCTACACCTTC; CDR3 protein: CASSVVGTGYGYTF
D gene: -; V gene: TRBV25-1; clone size: -; J gene: TRBJ1-1; CDR3 DNA: TGTGCCAGCAGTGAGGAGAAGAACACTGAAGCTTTCTTT; CDR3 protein: CASSEEKNTEAFF
D gene: -; V gene: TRBV28; clone size: -; J gene: TRBJ1-5; CDR3 DNA: TGTGCCAGCAGTTTACTGCGGAATAGCAATCAGCCCCAGCATTTT; CDR3 protein: CASSLLRNSNQPQHF
D gene: TRBD1; V gene: TRBV7-8; clone size: -; J gene: TRBJ1-1; CDR3 DNA: TGTGCCAGCAGCCCGCTGGGACAGGCGAACACTGAAGCTTTCTTT; CDR3 protein: CASSPLGQANTEAFF
D gene: TRBD1; V gene: TRBV27; clone size: -; J gene: TRBJ2-7; CDR3 DNA: TGTGCCAGCAGACTCACTCAGGGGGCCTACGAGCAGTACTTC; CDR3 protein: CASRLTQGAYEQYF
D gene: TRBD1; V gene: TRBV7-9; clone size: -; J gene: TRBJ2-6; CDR3 DNA: TGTGCCAGCAGCTCCGGGACAGGACAACCCTCTGGGGCCAACGTCCTGACTTTC; CDR3 protein: CASSSGTGQPSGANVLTF
D gene: -; V gene: TRBV27; clone size: -; J gene: TRBJ1-1; CDR3 DNA: TGTGCCAGCAGTTTACAGGGGCCCACTGAAGCTTTCTTT; CDR3 protein: CASSLQGPTEAFF